The rows below give T cell receptor beta chains drawn from one sample of a study of T cell repertoires in cytomegalovirus infection. TCRdb itself ran the reads through MiXCR, one entry per CDR3 protein. The repertoire includes about 740,000 distinct CDR3 sequences, less than 40% of them detected once, and about 2.8% sits in the top ten. The sequencing input was PBMCs. The receptors stem from a human donor in good health (CMV status not recorded). Some clones in this sample may be carry-over from other donors' samples. Each CDR3 is given with its conserved first and last residue.

CDR3 protein | V gene | CDR3 length | J gene
CASSRWDTPNQPQHF | TRBV7-2 | 15 | TRBJ1-5
CASTKLAASYNEQFF | TRBV19 | 15 | TRBJ2-1
CASRKSRDRERETQYF | TRBV19 | 16 | TRBJ2-5
CATLAGGADTQYF | TRBV5-4 | 13 | TRBJ2-3
CVSSPTGGKDYGYTF | TRBV5-4 | 15 | TRBJ1-2
CASIPPRGSHEQYF | TRBV28 | 14 | TRBJ2-7
CASKGLYEQYF | TRBV6-5 | 11 | TRBJ2-7
CASSLVRESSPLHF | TRBV7-8 | 14 | TRBJ1-6
CSVEGLSGDGELFF | TRBV29-1 | 14 | TRBJ2-2
CASSFVPTGSGNTIYF | TRBV28 | 16 | TRBJ1-3
CASSYVGTSGFTGEQYF | TRBV7-2 | 17 | TRBJ2-7
CASSQAGPGNYGYTF | TRBV7-6 | 15 | TRBJ1-2
CAILKGTGELFF | TRBV28 | 12 | TRBJ2-2
CASSQSARDRRYNEQFF | TRBV23-1 | 17 | TRBJ2-1
CATRAVQGNTEAFF | TRBV11-2 | 14 | TRBJ1-1
CASSLELGESEQYF | TRBV7-2 | 14 | TRBJ2-7
CASSPNLSYGYTF | TRBV5-1 | 13 | TRBJ1-2